A single sample is the source of the 17 T cell receptor beta chains below, sequenced in a study of cytomegalovirus exposure and HLA in healthy donors. 13 Jbeta primers and 60 Vbeta primers were used for the PCR. Using immunoSEQ multiplex PCR, the repertoire was profiled, and TCRdb retains in-frame clones only, with some absent. This sample has approximately 240,000 clones, with around nine tenths found just once. The sample comprised PBMCs. The receptors were gathered from a woman younger than 35 in good health and CMV-seronegative.

The CDR3, as DNA: TGTGCCAGCAGCTTAGGCCAGGCTAACTATGGCTACACCTTC. Amino acid sequence: CASSLGQANYGYTF. The V and J genes are TRBV7-9 and TRBJ1-2; no firm D call. Trimming took off 1 base at V and 0 bases at J, with 6 bases between the two ends. This CDR3 has 14 residues. Germline values: CDR1 SEHNR, CDR2 FQNEAQ (reference sequence).

This rearrangement joins TRBV29-1 to TRBJ2-7, with TRBD2 matching 11 bases. The CDR3 has 12 amino acids. V dropped 4 bases and J dropped 4; count of bases not matched to a gene: 0. Germline V gene data show CDR1 as SQVTM and CDR2 as ANQGSEA. CDR3 DNA: TGCAGCGTTGCTAGCGGGGGGTACGAGCAGTACTTC. This gives the protein CSVASGGYEQYF.

This chain links TRBV2 with TRBJ1-4; 8 bases agree with TRBD1. The J segment lost 8 bases and the V segment lost 6 bases, leaving 20 bases of the junction unmatched. The CDR3 has 18 amino acids. The germline V gene has CDR1 SNHLY and CDR2 FYNNEI. The CDR3 DNA is TGTGCCAGCAGGACCACCTTAGGACAGGGTACGGGTGGGGAAAAACTGTTTTTT. It is translated as CASRTTLGQGTGGEKLFF.

CDR3 sequence reads: CASSQGRGGYTF. CDR3 nucleotides: TGTGCCAGCAGCCAGGGCAGGGGTGGCTACACCTTC. The chain employs TRBV9 and TRBJ1-2, with D perhaps TRBD1 (6 bases). The CDR3 consists of 12 residues. Trimming left V 4 bases short and J 7 bases short, with 11 bases between. Germline V gene lookup returns CDR1 SGDLS and CDR2 YYNGEE.

J is TRBJ2-1 and V is TRBV7-2; 13 bases match TRBD2. This CDR3 is built from 17 residues. The germline V gene encodes CDR1 SGHTA and CDR2 FQGNSA. V lost 3 bases to trimming and J lost 3 bases; unmatched junction nucleotides: 5. The CDR3, as DNA: TGTGCCAGCAGCTTGGGAAGACTAGCGGGGGGCTACAATGAGCAGTTCTTC. Translation: CASSLGRLAGGYNEQFF.

As DNA, the CDR3 is TGTGCCAGCAGCTTAGACGGGACTAGCACAGATACGCAGTATTTT. Translated: CASSLDGTSTDTQYF. The rearrangement links TRBV7-2 to TRBJ2-3, with D perhaps matching TRBD2 (6 bases). Between the trimmed V and J ends, which lost 1 base and 0 bases, there was a span of 8 bases. CDR3 size: 15 residues. In germline, CDR1 is SGHTA, CDR2 FQGNSA.

The chain couples TRBV9 to TRBJ2-1; tentatively, D is TRBD1 (6 bases). The length of the CDR3 is 20 residues. Trimming pared 4 bases from V and 0 bases from J, leaving 26 bases between. CDR1 is SGDLS, CDR2 YYNGEE, per germline. The CDR3 sequence: CASSTRLQGTRLPSYNEQFF. DNA of the CDR3: TGTGCCAGCAGCACAAGACTACAGGGAACCCGCTTGCCCTCCTACAATGAGCAGTTCTTC.

V is TRBV5-1 and J is TRBJ2-5; 11 bases align to TRBD2. Germline CDR1 and CDR2: SGHRS and YFSETQ. The CDR3 length is 18 residues. J was trimmed by 4 bases and V by 4 bases; bases with no gene match: 15. The CDR3 sequence: CASSLSAILGLAGETQYF. The DNA of the CDR3 is TGCGCCAGCAGCCTGAGCGCCATACTAGGACTAGCGGGAGAGACCCAGTACTTC.

V usage is TRBV6-5 and J usage is TRBJ1-1, with unresolved D. The CDR3 has 14 amino acids. Germline V gene sequence: CDR1 MNHEY, CDR2 SVGAGI. V lost 4 bases and J lost 0, with 9 bases in between. In nucleotides, the CDR3 is TGTGCCAGCAGTTTTGACAAGATGAACACTGAAGCTTTCTTT. It encodes CASSFDKMNTEAFF.

The rearrangement links TRBV7-9 to TRBJ1-4; no reliable D call. The germline V gene has CDR1 SEHNR and CDR2 FQNEAQ (reference sequence). The CDR3 runs 14 residues. The ends were cut back, 4 bases at V and 8 bases at J, with 14 bases in the middle. For the CDR3, the DNA is TGTGCCAGCAGCTCAGCCCTCGGTTCGGAAAAACTGTTTTTT. Protein: CASSSALGSEKLFF.

This chain connects TRBV27 to TRBJ2-7; 7 positions match TRBD1. The CDR3 spans 13 residues. The V and J ends lost 6 bases and 4 bases, in that order; junction bases with no gene match: 6. CDR1 is MNHEY and CDR2 is SMNVEV in the germline V gene (reference sequence). The CDR3 DNA reads as TGTGCCAGCAGGGGGACAGCGATGTACGAGCAGTACTTC. It translates to CASRGTAMYEQYF.

The rearrangement uses TRBV4-3 and TRBJ1-6, with no clear D. Between the trimmed V and J ends, which lost 0 bases and 7 bases, there was a span of 19 bases. Germline lookup yields CDR1 LGHNA and CDR2 YSLEER. This CDR3 has 18 residues. The CDR3 region has the DNA TGCGCCAGCAGCCAAGATCTTTGGAGGCCCCTCGCGAATTCACCCCTCCACTTT. Its translation is CASSQDLWRPLANSPLHF.

J is TRBJ2-1 and V is TRBV4-2; D perhaps matches TRBD2 (6 bases). V lost 6 bases and J 1 base, leaving 16 bases between the germline ends. This CDR3 comprises 16 residues. Germline-derived CDR1 and CDR2 are LGHNA and YNFKEQ. CDR3 sequence reads: CASRATRGESYNEQFF. Written as DNA, the CDR3 is TGTGCCAGCAGGGCAACTCGCGGGGAGTCCTACAATGAGCAGTTCTTC.

The chain couples TRBV7-2 to TRBJ2-3; TRBD1 matches at 11 bases. The V gene end was trimmed by 2 bases and the J gene end by 3 bases; junction bases not matched to a gene: 10. CDR3 size: 18 residues. Germline assignment: CDR1 SGHTA and CDR2 FQGNSA. The CDR3 loop is CASSLLLGRDRGTDTQYF. The CDR3 coding sequence is TGTGCCAGCAGCTTACTGTTAGGTCGGGACAGGGGGACAGATACGCAGTATTTT.

The rearrangement links TRBV5-1 to TRBJ1-1; 7 bases are shared with TRBD1. Trimming took 4 bases from V and 0 from J; bases not matched to a gene: 3. Germline lookup yields CDR1 SGHRS and CDR2 YFSETQ. The CDR3 sequence is 14 residues long. The CDR3 region is CASSLTGMNTEAFF. The CDR3, as DNA: TGCGCCAGCAGCCTGACAGGGATGAACACTGAAGCTTTCTTT.

The J gene is TRBJ2-7, the V gene TRBV5-5; 10 nucleotides agree with TRBD1. Per germline, CDR1 SGHKS and CDR2 YYEKEE (reference sequence). The CDR3 contains 15 residues. Germline trimming cut 0 bases from V and 4 bases from J; bases unmatched to any gene: 4. CDR3 bases: TGTGCCAGCAGCTTGGCCGGGACAGGGGTGTACGAGCAGTACTTC. Protein product: CASSLAGTGVYEQYF.

The rearrangement uses TRBV19 and TRBJ2-7; tentative D call: TRBD1 (6 bases). Per germline, CDR1 LNHDA and CDR2 SQIVND (reference sequence). The CDR3 has 13 amino acids. The germline V and J ends were trimmed by 3 bases and 2 bases, with 8 bases remaining between them. The chain's CDR3 is CASSMTGAYEQYF. The CDR3 region has the DNA TGTGCCAGTAGTATGACAGGAGCCTACGAGCAGTACTTC.